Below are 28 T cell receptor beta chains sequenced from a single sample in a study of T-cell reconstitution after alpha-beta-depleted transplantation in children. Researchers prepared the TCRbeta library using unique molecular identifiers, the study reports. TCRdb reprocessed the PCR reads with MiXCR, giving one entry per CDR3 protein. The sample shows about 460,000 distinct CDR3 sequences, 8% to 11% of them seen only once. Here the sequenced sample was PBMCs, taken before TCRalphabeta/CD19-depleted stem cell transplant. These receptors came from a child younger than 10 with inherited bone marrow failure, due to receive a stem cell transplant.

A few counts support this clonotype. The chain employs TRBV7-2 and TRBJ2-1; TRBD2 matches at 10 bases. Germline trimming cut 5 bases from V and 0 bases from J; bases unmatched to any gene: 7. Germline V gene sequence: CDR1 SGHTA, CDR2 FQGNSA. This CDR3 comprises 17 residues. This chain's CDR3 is CASSRTSGLSSYNEQFF. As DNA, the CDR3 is TGTGCCAGCAGCCGGACTAGCGGCCTCAGCTCCTACAATGAGCAGTTCTTC.

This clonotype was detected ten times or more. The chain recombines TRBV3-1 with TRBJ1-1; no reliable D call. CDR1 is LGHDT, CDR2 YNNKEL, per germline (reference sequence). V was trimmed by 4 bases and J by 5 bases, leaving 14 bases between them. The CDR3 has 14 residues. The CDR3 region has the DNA TGTGCCAGCAGCCCCGACCCTCTGGGGACTGAAGCTTTCTTT. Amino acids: CASSPDPLGTEAFF.

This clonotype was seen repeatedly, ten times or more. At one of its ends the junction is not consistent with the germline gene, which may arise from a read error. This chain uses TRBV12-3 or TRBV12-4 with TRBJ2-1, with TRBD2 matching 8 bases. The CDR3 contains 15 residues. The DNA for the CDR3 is TGTGCCACCAGTTCGAAGCGGGAGAAGATAAATGAGCAGTTCTTC. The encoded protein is CATSSKREKINEQFF.

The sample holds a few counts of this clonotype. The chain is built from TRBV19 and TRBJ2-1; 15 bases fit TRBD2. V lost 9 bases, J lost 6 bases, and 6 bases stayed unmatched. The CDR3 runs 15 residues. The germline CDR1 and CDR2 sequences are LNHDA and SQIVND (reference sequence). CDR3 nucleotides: TGTGCCAGCAAGAGGACTAGCGGGAGGGTCAATGAGCAGTTCTTC. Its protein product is CASKRTSGRVNEQFF.

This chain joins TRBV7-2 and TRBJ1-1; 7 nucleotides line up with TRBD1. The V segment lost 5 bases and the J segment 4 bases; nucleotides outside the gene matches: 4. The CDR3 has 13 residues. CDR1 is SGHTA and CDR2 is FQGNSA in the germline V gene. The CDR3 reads CASSATGVTEAFF. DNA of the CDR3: TGTGCCAGCAGCGCTACAGGGGTCACTGAAGCTTTCTTT.

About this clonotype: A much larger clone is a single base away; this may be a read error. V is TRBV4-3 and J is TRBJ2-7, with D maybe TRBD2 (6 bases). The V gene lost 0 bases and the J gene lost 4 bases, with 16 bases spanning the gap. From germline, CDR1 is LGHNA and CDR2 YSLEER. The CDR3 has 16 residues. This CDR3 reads CASSQDETGGAYEQYF. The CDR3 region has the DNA TGCGCCAGCAGCCAAGATGAGACTGGCGGGGCTTACGAGCAGTACTTC.

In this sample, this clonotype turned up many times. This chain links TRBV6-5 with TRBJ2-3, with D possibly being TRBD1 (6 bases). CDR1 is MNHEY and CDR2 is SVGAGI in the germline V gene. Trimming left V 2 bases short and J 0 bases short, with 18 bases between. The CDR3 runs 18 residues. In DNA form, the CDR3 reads TGTGCCAGCAGTTACGCGTACACAGGGCTCTCTAGCACAGATACGCAGTATTTT. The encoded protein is CASSYAYTGLSSTDTQYF.

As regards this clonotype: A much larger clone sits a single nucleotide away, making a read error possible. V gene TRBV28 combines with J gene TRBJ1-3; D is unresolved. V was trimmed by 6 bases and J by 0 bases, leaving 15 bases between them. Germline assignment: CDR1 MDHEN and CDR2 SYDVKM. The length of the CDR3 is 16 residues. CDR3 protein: CASRDTGILSGNTIYF. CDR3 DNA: TGTGCCAGCAGAGATACCGGGATCCTCTCTGGAAACACCATATATTTT.

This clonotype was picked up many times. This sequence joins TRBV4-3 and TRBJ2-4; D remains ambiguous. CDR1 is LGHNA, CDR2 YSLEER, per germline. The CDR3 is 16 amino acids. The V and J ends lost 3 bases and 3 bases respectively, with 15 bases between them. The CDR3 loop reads CASSHEYGLGKNIQYF. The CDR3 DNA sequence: TGCGCCAGCAGCCATGAGTACGGCCTAGGCAAAAACATTCAGTACTTC.

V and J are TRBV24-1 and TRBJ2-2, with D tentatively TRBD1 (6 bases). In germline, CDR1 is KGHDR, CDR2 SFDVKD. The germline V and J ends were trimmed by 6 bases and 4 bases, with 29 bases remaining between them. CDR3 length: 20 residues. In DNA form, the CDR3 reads TGTGCCACCAGTTATCCCCAGACAGGCAGAGTGACGAGGGGCACCGGGGAGCTGTTTTTT. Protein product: CATSYPQTGRVTRGTGELFF.

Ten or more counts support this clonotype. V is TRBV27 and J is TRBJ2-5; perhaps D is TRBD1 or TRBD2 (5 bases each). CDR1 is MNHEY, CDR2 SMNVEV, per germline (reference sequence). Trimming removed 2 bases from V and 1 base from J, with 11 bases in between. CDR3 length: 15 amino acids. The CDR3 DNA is TGTGCCAGCAGTTTACAGGATGGGGGCCAAGAGACCCAGTACTTC. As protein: CASSLQDGGQETQYF.

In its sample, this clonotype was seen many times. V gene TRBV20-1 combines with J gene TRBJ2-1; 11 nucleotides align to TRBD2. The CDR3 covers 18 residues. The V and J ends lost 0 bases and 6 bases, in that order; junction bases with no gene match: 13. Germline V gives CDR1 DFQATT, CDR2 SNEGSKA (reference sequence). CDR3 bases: TGCAGTGCTAGAGATCGTATTCTGCTAGCGGGAGGCCTCAATGAGCAGTTCTTC. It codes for CSARDRILLAGGLNEQFF.

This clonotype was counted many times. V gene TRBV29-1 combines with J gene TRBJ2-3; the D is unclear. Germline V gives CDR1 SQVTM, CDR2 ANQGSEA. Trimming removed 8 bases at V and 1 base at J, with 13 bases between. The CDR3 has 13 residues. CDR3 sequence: CSSLIAGTDTQYF. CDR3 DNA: TGCAGCTCCCTCATAGCCGGCACAGATACGCAGTATTTT.

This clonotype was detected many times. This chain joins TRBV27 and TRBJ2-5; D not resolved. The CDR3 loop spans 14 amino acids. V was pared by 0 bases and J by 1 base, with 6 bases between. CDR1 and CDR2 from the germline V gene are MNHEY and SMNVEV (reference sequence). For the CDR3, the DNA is TGTGCCAGCAGTTTATCCACACCCCAAGAGACCCAGTACTTC. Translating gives CASSLSTPQETQYF.

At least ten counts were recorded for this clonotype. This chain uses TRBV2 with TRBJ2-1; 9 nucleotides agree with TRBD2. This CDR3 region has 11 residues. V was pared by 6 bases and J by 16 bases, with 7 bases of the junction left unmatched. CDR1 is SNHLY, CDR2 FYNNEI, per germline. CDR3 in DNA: TGTGCCAGCAGGGATAGCGGGAGCGATTTCTTC. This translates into CASRDSGSDFF.

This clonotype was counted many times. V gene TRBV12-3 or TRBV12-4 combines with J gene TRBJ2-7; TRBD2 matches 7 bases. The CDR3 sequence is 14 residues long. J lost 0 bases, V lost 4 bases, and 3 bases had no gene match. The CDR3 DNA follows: TGTGCCAGCAGTTCGGGGACTAACTCCTACGAGCAGTACTTC. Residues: CASSSGTNSYEQYF.

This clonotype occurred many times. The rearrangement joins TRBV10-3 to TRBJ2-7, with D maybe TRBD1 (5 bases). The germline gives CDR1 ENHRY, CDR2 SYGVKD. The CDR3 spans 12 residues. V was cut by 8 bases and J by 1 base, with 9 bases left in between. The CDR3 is CAIQGSSYEQYF. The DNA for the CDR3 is TGTGCCATCCAGGGAAGTTCCTACGAGCAGTACTTC.

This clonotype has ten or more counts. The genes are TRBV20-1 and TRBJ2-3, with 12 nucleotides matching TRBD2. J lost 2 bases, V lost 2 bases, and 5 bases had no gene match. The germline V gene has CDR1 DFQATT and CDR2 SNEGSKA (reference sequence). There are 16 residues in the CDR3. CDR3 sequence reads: CSARRGLAGNTDTQYF. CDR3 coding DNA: TGCAGTGCTAGACGAGGACTAGCGGGAAACACAGATACGCAGTATTTT.

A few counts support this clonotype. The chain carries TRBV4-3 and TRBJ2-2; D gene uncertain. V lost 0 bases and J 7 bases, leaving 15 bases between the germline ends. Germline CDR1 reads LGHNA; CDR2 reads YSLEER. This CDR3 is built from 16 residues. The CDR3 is CASSQDISWANGELFF. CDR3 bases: TGCGCCAGCAGCCAAGATATTAGCTGGGCTAACGGGGAGCTGTTTTTT.

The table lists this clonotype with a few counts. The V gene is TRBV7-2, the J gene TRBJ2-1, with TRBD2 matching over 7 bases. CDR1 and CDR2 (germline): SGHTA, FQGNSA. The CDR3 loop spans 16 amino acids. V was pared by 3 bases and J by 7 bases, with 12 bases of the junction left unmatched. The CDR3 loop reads CASSFTGGAGLNEQFF. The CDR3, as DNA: TGTGCCAGCAGCTTCACGGGCGGAGCGGGATTAAATGAGCAGTTCTTC. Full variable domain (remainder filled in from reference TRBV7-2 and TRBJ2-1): GAGVSQSPSNKVTEKGKDVELRCDPISGHTALYWYRQSLGQGLEFLIYFQGNSAPDKSGLPSDRFSAERTGGSVSTLTIQRTQQEDSAVYLCASSFTGGAGLNEQFFGPGTRLTVL.

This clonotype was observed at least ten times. The CDR3: CASSAGPHTDTQYF. The CDR3 nucleotides read TGTGCCAGCAGCGCAGGACCCCACACAGATACGCAGTATTTT. The chain joins TRBV9 to TRBJ2-3; D gene unclear. Trimming pared 3 bases from V and 2 bases from J, leaving 10 bases between. The V gene's germline CDR1 is SGDLS and CDR2 YYNGEE. This CDR3 is built from 14 residues.

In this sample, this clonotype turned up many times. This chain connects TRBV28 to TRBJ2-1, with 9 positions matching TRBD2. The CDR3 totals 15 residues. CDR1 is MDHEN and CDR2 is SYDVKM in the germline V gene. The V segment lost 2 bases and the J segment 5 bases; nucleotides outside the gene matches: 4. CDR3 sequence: CASSLTREGNNEQFF. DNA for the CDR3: TGTGCCAGCAGTTTAACGCGGGAGGGCAACAATGAGCAGTTCTTC.

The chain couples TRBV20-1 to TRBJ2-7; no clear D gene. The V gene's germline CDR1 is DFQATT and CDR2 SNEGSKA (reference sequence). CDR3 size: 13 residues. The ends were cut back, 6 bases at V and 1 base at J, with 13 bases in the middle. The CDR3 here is CSARSTLSYEQYF. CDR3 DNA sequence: TGCAGTGCCCGTAGTACCTTGTCCTACGAGCAGTACTTC.

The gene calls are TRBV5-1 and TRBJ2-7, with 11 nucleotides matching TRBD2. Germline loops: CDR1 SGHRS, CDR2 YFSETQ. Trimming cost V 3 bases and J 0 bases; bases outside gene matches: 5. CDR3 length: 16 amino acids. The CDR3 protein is CASSSGTSGYSYEQYF. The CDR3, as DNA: TGCGCCAGCAGCTCAGGGACTAGCGGTTACTCCTACGAGCAGTACTTC.

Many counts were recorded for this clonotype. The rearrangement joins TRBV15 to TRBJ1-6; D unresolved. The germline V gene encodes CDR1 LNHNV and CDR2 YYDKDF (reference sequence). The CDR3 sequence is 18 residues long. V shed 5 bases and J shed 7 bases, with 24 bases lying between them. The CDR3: CATSGVGRIGVGNSPLHF. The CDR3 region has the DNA TGTGCCACCAGCGGAGTTGGGAGAATTGGAGTTGGCAATTCACCCCTCCACTTT.

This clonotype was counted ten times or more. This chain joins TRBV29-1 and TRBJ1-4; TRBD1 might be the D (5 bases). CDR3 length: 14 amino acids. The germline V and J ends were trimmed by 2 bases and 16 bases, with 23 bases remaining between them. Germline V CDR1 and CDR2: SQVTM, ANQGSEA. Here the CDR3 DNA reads TGCAGCGTTGAAAGCGATTTTTCTGGGGACTCACCGTTTTTT. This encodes CSVESDFSGDSPFF.

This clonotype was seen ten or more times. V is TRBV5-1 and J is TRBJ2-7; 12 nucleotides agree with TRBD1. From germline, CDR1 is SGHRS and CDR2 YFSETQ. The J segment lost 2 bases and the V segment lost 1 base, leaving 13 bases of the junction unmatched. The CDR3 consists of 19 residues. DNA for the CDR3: TGCGCCAGCAGCTTGAGCCGGGACAGGGGGCAGAAGAGGACCTACGAGCAGTACTTC. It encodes CASSLSRDRGQKRTYEQYF. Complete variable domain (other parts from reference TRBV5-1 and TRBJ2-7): KAGVTQTPRYLIKTRGQQVTLSCSPISGHRSVSWYQQTPGQGLQFLFEYFSETQRNKGNFPGRFSGRQFSNSRSEMNVSTLELGDSALYLCASSLSRDRGQKRTYEQYFGPGTRLTVT.

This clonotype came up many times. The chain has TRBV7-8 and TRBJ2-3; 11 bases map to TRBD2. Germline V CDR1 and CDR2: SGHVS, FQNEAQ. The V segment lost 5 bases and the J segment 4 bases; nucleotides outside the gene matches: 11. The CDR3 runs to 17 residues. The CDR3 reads CASSRVLSGRAADTQYF. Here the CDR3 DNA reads TGTGCCAGCAGCAGAGTCCTTAGCGGGAGGGCCGCAGATACGCAGTATTTT. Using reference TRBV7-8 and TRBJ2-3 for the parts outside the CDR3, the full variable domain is GAGVSQSPRYKVAKRGQDVALRCDPISGHVSLFWYQQALGQGPEFLTYFQNEAQLDKSGLPSDRFFAERPEGSVSTLKIQRTQQEDSAVYLCASSRVLSGRAADTQYFGPGTRLTVL.